The present TCR beta chain was sequenced within a study of neurological immune-mediated disorders (dated by TCRdb to the late 2010s). As for the study more broadly: Peripheral blood TCR-beta repertoires from HTLV-I-associated myelopathy (HAM/TSP) patients, multiple sclerosis patients and healthy controls were compared by UMI-based sequencing. Alongside PBMC samples, the set of 106 TCR-beta libraries contained longitudinal samples, technical triplicates, and paired CD4+ and CD8+ T-cell subsets that had been sorted. The cohort comprised some 71 subjects: approximately 15 HAM/TSP patients, 35 or so multiple sclerosis patients and about 20 healthy controls. What the authors observed across the whole study: Across subjects, expanded clones never shared an identical CDR3 amino acid sequence, which suggests that the TCR-beta repertoires in every group were private. TCR clonal expansion was highest in HAM/TSP patients and lowest in MS patients, with MS patients falling below even healthy controls.

cDNA was synthesized by template-switch 5'RACE using a primer with a 10-nucleotide random unique molecular identifier that tagged each TCR transcript. Every sequencing run yielded over 180 million TCR-beta sequences covering 15-18 subjects. Total RNA was extracted with the RNeasy kit. Using the KAPA Real-time Library Amplification kit, TCR-beta VDJ regions were amplified with primers for the TCR constant region and the 5'RACE anchor. Sample indexes and Illumina adaptors were added in a first PCR, and a second PCR then increased library yield. After Ampure bead purification, the roughly 650 bp TCR product was size-selected on a 2% E-gel SizeSelection system. Library quality was checked on a Bioanalyzer, concentration was measured with Qubit, and libraries were quantified with the Kapa Library Quantification kit before pooling. Libraries were sequenced paired-end 2 x 150 bp on an Illumina HiSeq 2500. To increase sequence diversity, roughly 24-31% phiX was spiked into each library pool. Turning to the authors' computational methods: Quality-filtered reads were processed with the UMI-based MiGEC pipeline, which removed over 75% of raw TCR sequences during error correction. VDJ genes were aligned to IMGT germline references, and clonotypes were defined by unique CDR3 amino acid sequence plus V-J genes. VDJtools evaluated clonal expansion, Shannon diversity and CDR3 relatedness (CalcPairwiseDistances, ClusterSamples); CLCbio workbench built phylogenetic trees. Clones with at least 8 unique UMIs were defined as expanded, with this threshold being based on coefficient-of-variation modelling across technical triplicates. TCRdb reprocessed the public reads (quality trimming at Q25 with fastp, clone calling with MiXCR) and kept in-frame beta chains. Identical CDR3 proteins give one entry, which carries the most common genes and DNA. The V and J calls were determined by TCRdb, not by the authors. In this sample the table shows approximately 18,000 distinct CDR3 sequences, 3.5% of which occur a single time. The top ten clonotypes cover over 20% of the sample.

This clonotype has at least ten counts. The antigen it recognizes is unknown. Base quality data are lacking; no much larger clone is found one base away. The healthy controls were volunteers from a blood bank in Maryland, USA. For sorted-subset TCR libraries, about a million sorted CD4+ or CD8+ T cells were used. Peripheral blood underwent Ficoll-Hypaque density gradient centrifugation to isolate PBMCs, which were then cryopreserved in liquid nitrogen. The study also sequenced paired sorted CD4+ and CD8+ subsets from healthy controls, HAM/TSP patients and MS patients. Inclusive of the bounding cysteine and phenylalanine, the CDR3 is 15 residues long. Only CDR3 DNA is held: 45 bases, read in frame from base 1. Clipping removes 5 bases from V and 2 bases from J, with 4 as the unmatched junction base count. Sequences LNHNV (CDR1) and YYDKDF (CDR2) are obtained from the germline V gene (reference sequence).

The sequence links TRBV15 to TRBJ2-3, with 10 bases in between that match TRBD2. The sequence derives from a woman in her 40s in good health. The sequenced sample consisted of CD8+ T cells from blood. The sequence in DNA is TGTGCCACCAGCGGACTAGCGGCACACACAGATACGCAGTATTTT. It translates as CATSGLAAHTDTQYF.